This T cell receptor beta chain was obtained from a study of blood T cells in healthy people across ages. The study, taken as a whole, reports: Shifts in expanded clonotypes may have been confounded by donor CMV status, which was unknown.

A second about 7 to 11 cycle PCR used barcoded and J-beta primers. A template-switch adaptor that had 12 random nucleotides put a tag on each cDNA molecule. TCRdb re-called the 5' RACE reads with MiXCR, one entry per CDR3 protein. The repertoire has approximately 960,000 distinct CDR3 sequences, around 29% of them found once; the top ten carry more than 8.5%. V was pared by 3 bases and J by 2 bases, with 14 bases between. The CDR3 consists of 16 residues. Looked up from germline, CDR1 is MDHEN and CDR2 is SYDVKM. Comment on this clonotype: Antigen specificity is unknown.

A further study also used this sample, focusing on T cells of mothers and their children. This second study says: Random nucleotides (2-4) and sample barcodes were added by the M1S primer used in the second PCR.

The V gene is TRBV28, the J gene TRBJ1-3; no clear D gene. The clonotype comes from a middle-aged woman in good health. The sequenced sample consisted of blood. The CDR3 protein is CASSLPRAGTGNTIYF. For the CDR3, the DNA is TGTGCCAGCAGTTTGCCCCGGGCCGGAACTGGAAACACCATATATTTT.